This T cell receptor (beta chain) was captured by sequencing in a study of cytomegalovirus exposure and HLA in healthy donors. Findings and caveats of the study: Among TCR beta chains, those listed as cytomegalovirus-associated numbered around 160. Later analysis found that TCR beta chains associated with HLA were more clonally expanded than other, equally common chains. For most subjects, TCR beta sequences were reported to predict HLA-A and HLA-B alleles with accuracy. Most TCR sequences were uncommon, yet certain public TCRs appeared in many donors.

Both 60 Vbeta primers and 13 Jbeta primers went into the PCR. The protocol was immunoSEQ multiplex PCR, while the TCRdb copy is restricted to in-frame clones and leaves out a portion. The sample comprises some 160,000 clones, 72% of which are singletons, and 2% to 2.5% rests with the top ten. Comments on this clone: No antigen is known for it.

V was shortened by 4 bases and J by 2 bases, with 6 bases between the two germline ends. Per the germline V gene, CDR1 is SEHNR and CDR2 is FQNEAQ (reference sequence). CDR3 length equals 14 residues. What was sequenced was PBMCs. The origin of this receptor is a middle-aged man in good health and CMV-seronegative. The genes are TRBV7-9 and TRBJ2-6, with unresolved D. In DNA form, the CDR3 reads TGTGCCAGCAGCTCGGGTACTGGGGCCAACGTCCTGACTTTC. This translates into CASSSGTGANVLTF.